Reported below is one T cell receptor beta chain. Its antigen remains unidentified. Per-base qualities were not stored, and no clone one base away is much larger. This specimen belongs to a study of blood T cell repertoires in COVID-19 (dated by TCRdb to the early 2020s). Some background on the complete study: Samples covering the acute and convalescent phases of COVID-19 were provided by collaborators in the United States, Italy and Spain. The prospective study material was composed of cDNA or gDNA derived from T cells, B-cell-depleted T cells, or PBMCs. Deeply sampled blood TCRbeta repertoires from subjects exposed to, actively infected with, or recovered from COVID-19 were included in the dataset. The repertoires were made available in a free public database intended to serve as a resource for research on the immune response to SARS-CoV-2. The samples were drawn from two sources: the first 160 participants of the ongoing ImmuneRACE study, and over 950 subjects contributed by 6 global collaborators. Sample metadata almost always included a de-identified subject ID, COVID-19 status, age in years and sex. Where HLA class I and class II types were available, the types were taken from metadata supplied by the sample provider, not from assay-based typing.

Cut back by 4 bases and 0 bases, the V and J ends lie 13 bases apart. For CDR1 and CDR2, the germline V gene (reference sequence) lists LGHDT and YNNKEL. The CDR3, from cysteine to phenylalanine, totals 16 residues. Of all the DNA, just the CDR3 is kept, 48 bases in frame from base 1. Collaborating institutions collected whole blood in K2EDTA tubes following their own protocols. Collaborator samples were shipped for TCRbeta analysis as frozen whole blood, isolated PBMCs, or DNA extracted from either sample type. TCRbeta CDR3 regions were amplified from genomic DNA by means of the immunoSEQ Assay, a bias-controlled multiplex PCR. In the authors' own workflow: The number of nucleated cells in each sample was estimated from the amplification of reference gene primers within the assay. To quantify the absolute abundance of each unique TCRbeta CDR3 rearrangement, sequence reads were collapsed and filtered. Productive Simpson clonality was computed per sample as the square root of Simpson's diversity index over productive rearrangements. This is the immuneACCESS table as TCRdb keeps it, with only in-frame sequences that have V and J called. A part of the clones is gone; compared with another copy, unresolved V genes explain less than half, and the rest is unexplained. V and J calls and clone size are as listed in that table; D and trimming were resolved from the DNA. In all, the sample holds 250,000 to 300,000 clones, and roughly 88% of those were seen once. Of the sample, 2.5% to 3.5% falls within the top ten clones.

Beyond this particular receptor, the publication reports: How much clinical and demographic metadata was included differed by source and by participant, and the metadata was provided uncurated.

Source material: peripheral blood. This sequence was found in a woman aged 25 to 39 with active or convalescent COVID-19. The sequence is built from TRBV3-1 (or the pseudogene TRBV3-2) and TRBJ2-1; confidence is insufficient to name the D gene. The CDR3 corresponds to CASSPPSMSSYNEQFF. The DNA is TGTGCCAGCAGCCCTCCCTCAATGAGCTCCTACAATGAGCAGTTCTTC.